Sequencing of this T cell receptor (beta chain) was carried out in a study of T cell responses to AZD1222 COVID-19 vaccine. The method was immunoSEQ multiplex PCR; TCRdb's version includes in-frame clones alone and lacks a portion of them. The sample yields approximately 110,000 clones, approximately 88% seen once. V lost 4 bases and J lost 13; bases outside the gene matches: 32. Germline CDR1 MGHRA, CDR2 YSYEKL. The CDR3 has 21 residues. The sample here was peripheral blood, taken on day 0 of MenACWY control vaccination. The chain uses TRBV4-1 and TRBJ1-4; TRBD1 agrees at 8 bases. This TCR derives from an adult in good health. The CDR3 DNA sequence: TGCGCCAGCAGCCGCGGACAGGGATACGGCTTGACCACTCCTTCGAATCGGAGACTGTTTTTT. This gives the protein CASSRGQGYGLTTPSNRRLFF.